These 23 T cell receptor beta chains share one sample of origin, sequenced in a study of T cell repertoires in cytomegalovirus infection. TCRdb itself ran the reads through MiXCR, one entry per CDR3 protein. This sample yields around 78,000 distinct CDR3 sequences, of which roughly 25% are seen a single time; 50% belongs to the top ten. Their specific antigens are unknown. This material consisted of CD8+ T cells from cultured PBMCs, taken from culture after CMV antigen stimulation. Receptor source: a human donor in good health (CMV status not recorded). Some clones in this sample may be carry-over from other donors' samples.

This clonotype turned up a few times. V usage is TRBV4-3 and J usage is TRBJ2-7, with a weak D call TRBD1 (6 bases). Trimming shortened V by 1 base and J by 2 bases, and 9 bases separated the two germline ends. Per the germline V gene, CDR1 is LGHNA and CDR2 is YSLEER. The CDR3 extends over 14 amino acids. CDR3 nucleotides: TGCGCCAGCAGCCAAGGGACAGCTACCTACGAGCAGTACTTC. Translation: CASSQGTATYEQYF.

This clonotype was detected ten times or more. The genes are TRBV19 and TRBJ2-7; 7 nucleotides match TRBD1. CDR1 and CDR2 (germline): LNHDA, SQIVND (reference sequence). Trimming removed 3 bases from V and 5 bases from J; junction bases left unmatched: 4. The CDR3 is made up of 13 amino acids. In DNA, the CDR3 is TGTGCCAGTAGTATGTACAGGGGAGACGAGCAGTACTTC. It translates to CASSMYRGDEQYF.

This chain uses TRBV2 with TRBJ2-7; no definite D call. CDR3 length: 15 residues. Trimming shortened V by 1 base and J by 2 bases, and 12 bases separated the two germline ends. Germline V lookup: CDR1 SNHLY, CDR2 FYNNEI. CDR3 protein: CASSEGASPTYEQYF. For the CDR3, the DNA is TGTGCCAGCAGTGAAGGGGCATCCCCTACCTACGAGCAGTACTTC.

A few counts support this clonotype. V usage is TRBV7-9 and J usage is TRBJ2-7; D possibly corresponds to TRBD1 (6 bases). The germline V gene encodes CDR1 SEHNR and CDR2 FQNEAQ (reference sequence). This CDR3 spans 15 amino acids. Trimming shortened V by 2 bases and J by 2 bases, and 13 bases separated the two germline ends. CDR3 residues: CASSLPKQGTYEQYF. The CDR3 DNA follows: TGTGCCAGCAGCTTACCAAAACAGGGTACCTACGAGCAGTACTTC.

This clonotype was seen a few times. The J gene is TRBJ2-6, the V gene TRBV12-3 or TRBV12-4; 7 nucleotides align to TRBD1. The trim removed 1 base at V and 2 bases at J, leaving 8 bases unmatched. This CDR3 contains 18 residues. CDR3 amino acids: CASSLGPRGFPGANVLTF. The DNA for the CDR3 is TGTGCCAGCAGTTTAGGTCCCAGGGGGTTCCCTGGGGCCAACGTCCTGACTTTC.

The chain couples TRBV5-4 to TRBJ1-1; D might be TRBD1 (5 bases). V was pared by 1 base and J by 7 bases, with 14 bases between. Germline CDR1 SGHNT, CDR2 YYREEE (reference sequence). The CDR3 length is 14 residues. In DNA, the CDR3 is TGTGCCAGCAGCTTGTGGGGATCGGGGGGTGAAGCTTTCTTT. This gives the protein CASSLWGSGGEAFF.

This clonotype was recorded at least ten times. The rearrangement uses TRBV7-2 and TRBJ2-1; 9 nucleotides align to TRBD2. Trimming took 5 bases from V and 9 from J; bases not matched to a gene: 11. Germline loops: CDR1 SGHTA, CDR2 FQGNSA. There are 15 residues in the CDR3. The CDR3 protein is CASSPGVAGVVEQFF. The DNA of the CDR3 is TGTGCCAGCAGCCCCGGGGTAGCGGGAGTGGTTGAGCAGTTCTTC.

This clonotype was observed at least ten times. J is TRBJ1-1 and V is TRBV28; unclear D gene. V dropped 4 bases and J dropped 1 base, with 10 bases sitting between them. Germline values: CDR1 MDHEN, CDR2 SYDVKM. CDR3 length equals 14 residues. CDR3 DNA sequence: TGTGCCAGCAGTTCCCCCAGGAGGAACACTGAAGCTTTCTTT. It encodes CASSSPRRNTEAFF. The full variable domain, in which reference TRBV28 and TRBJ1-1 provide the parts outside the CDR3, is DVKVTQSSRYLVKRTGEKVFLECVQDMDHENMFWYRQDPGLGLRLIYFSYDVKMKEKGDIPEGYSVSREKKERFSLILESASTNQTSMYLCASSSPRRNTEAFFGQGTRLTVV.

The sample holds many counts of this clonotype. The chain couples TRBV7-8 to TRBJ2-1; no clear D. This CDR3 spans 14 amino acids. CDR1 is SGHVS, CDR2 FQNEAQ, per germline. Trimming took off 1 base at V and 3 bases at J, with 7 bases between the two ends. The CDR3 sequence is CASSLESSYNEQFF. Written as DNA, the CDR3 is TGTGCCAGCAGCTTAGAATCCAGCTACAATGAGCAGTTCTTC.

This clonotype showed up many times. The chain employs TRBV27 and TRBJ1-3; no clear D gene. The CDR3 runs to 14 residues. Germline V gene sequence: CDR1 MNHEY, CDR2 SMNVEV (reference sequence). With 6 bases removed from V and 0 bases from J, the gap between germline ends came to 9 bases. For the CDR3, the DNA is TGTGCCAGCAGCGACGGGATCTCTGGAAACACCATATATTTT. This sequence encodes CASSDGISGNTIYF.

This clonotype was detected many times. J is TRBJ1-2 and V is TRBV11-2, with unresolved D. Per germline, CDR1 SGHAT and CDR2 FQNNGV. Between the trimmed V and J ends, which lost 0 bases and 4 bases, there was a span of 6 bases. CDR3 length equals 13 residues. CDR3 residues: CASSLEGSYGYTF. The CDR3 nucleotides read TGTGCCAGCAGCTTAGAGGGGTCCTATGGCTACACCTTC.

This clonotype was observed a handful of times. This chain uses TRBV12-3 or TRBV12-4 with TRBJ2-7; weak D call: TRBD2 (6 bases). V was clipped by 5 bases and J by 0 bases, with 11 bases between them. The CDR3 extends over 14 amino acids. CDR3 loop: CASSVVGSSYEQYF. The DNA for the CDR3 is TGTGCCAGCAGTGTCGTCGGGAGCTCCTACGAGCAGTACTTC.

J is TRBJ1-1 and V is TRBV20-1; TRBD1 might be the D (6 bases). The CDR3 length is 16 residues. The V end was cut by 0 bases, the J end by 0 bases, with 14 bases between. Germline CDR1 and CDR2: DFQATT and SNEGSKA (reference sequence). CDR3 sequence reads: CSARDLRGNMNTEAFF. The DNA for the CDR3 is TGCAGTGCTAGAGATCTCAGGGGAAATATGAACACTGAAGCTTTCTTT.

This clonotype was observed at least ten times. The rearrangement uses TRBV7-9 and TRBJ2-1; 7 nucleotides align to TRBD2. Germline lookup yields CDR1 SEHNR and CDR2 FQNEAQ (reference sequence). The J segment lost 4 bases and the V segment lost 3 bases, leaving 6 bases of the junction unmatched. This CDR3 spans 15 amino acids. DNA for the CDR3: TGTGCCAGCAGCTTCGGGGGGAGGGGATACAATGAGCAGTTCTTC. Protein product: CASSFGGRGYNEQFF.

This clonotype was recorded at least ten times. CDR3 sequence: CASSYSRLVSTDTQYF. The DNA for the CDR3 is TGTGCCAGCAGTTACTCGAGACTAGTTAGCACAGATACGCAGTATTTT. The rearrangement uses TRBV6-2 or TRBV6-3 and TRBJ2-3; a possible D gene is TRBD2 (6 bases). V lost 0 bases and J lost 0, with 10 bases in between. This CDR3 comprises 16 residues. CDR1 is MNHEY, CDR2 SVGEGT, per germline.

The rearrangement joins TRBV9 to TRBJ2-7, with a weak D call TRBD2 (6 bases). The CDR3 spans 15 residues. Germline CDR1 SGDLS, CDR2 YYNGEE. The germline V and J ends were trimmed by 2 bases and 3 bases, with 15 bases remaining between them. The CDR3 region has the DNA TGTGCCAGCAGCGTTGGGGTAGCGGTTGGCTACGAGCAGTACTTC. Its translation is CASSVGVAVGYEQYF.

This clonotype appeared a few times. The chain combines TRBV6-6 with TRBJ1-2; D is undetermined. The CDR3 extends over 13 amino acids. Germline CDR1 reads MNHNY; CDR2 reads SVGAGI (reference sequence). V gave up 7 bases and J gave up 4 bases, with 13 bases separating them. As DNA, the CDR3 is TGTGCCAGCACCCTACAGCCGCCCTATGGCTACACCTTC. Translation: CASTLQPPYGYTF.

About this clonotype: This may come from a read error, since a much larger clone is one base off. The gene calls are TRBV7-6 and TRBJ1-2, with a weak D call TRBD1 (5 bases). This CDR3 comprises 17 residues. Germline values: CDR1 SGHVS, CDR2 FNYEAQ. The CDR3 sequence: CASSLDPSGARSYGFTF. The CDR3 region has the DNA TGTGCCAGCAGCTTAGACCCGTCCGGGGCACGTAGCTATGGCTTCACCTTC.

This clonotype was seen only a few times. In DNA, the CDR3 is TGTGCCTCCCCCGGGACAGGGGCCTACGAGCAGTACTTC. It is translated as CASPGTGAYEQYF. The chain uses TRBV30 and TRBJ2-7, with TRBD1 matching 10 bases. V was pared by 7 bases and J by 2 bases, with 5 bases of the junction left unmatched. The CDR3 extends over 13 amino acids. Germline V gives CDR1 GTSNPN, CDR2 SVGIG (reference sequence).

This clonotype was recorded at least ten times. The CDR3 coding sequence is TGTGCCAGCAGTGGCCTACCCCTCGGCAAAAACATTCAGTACTTC. Its protein is CASSGLPLGKNIQYF. V gene TRBV12-3 or TRBV12-4 combines with J gene TRBJ2-4, with D uncertain. The CDR3 loop spans 15 amino acids. The V end lost 5 bases, the J end lost 3 bases, and 14 bases lay between the germline ends.

This clonotype was picked up a small number of times. The chain carries TRBV4-1 and TRBJ1-6, with D tentatively TRBD1 (5 bases). From germline, CDR1 is MGHRA and CDR2 YSYEKL. This CDR3 region has 16 residues. V shed 3 bases and J shed 3 bases, with 12 bases lying between them. The CDR3 DNA reads TGCGCCAGCAGCCAGTCACAGGCAAACTATAATTCACCCCTCCACTTT. Amino acid sequence: CASSQSQANYNSPLHF.

This clonotype was observed at least ten times. The chain recombines TRBV4-1 with TRBJ1-5, with D possibly being TRBD1 (6 bases). The CDR3 covers 16 residues. CDR1 is MGHRA and CDR2 is YSYEKL in the germline V gene. V was cut by 0 bases and J by 5 bases, with 14 bases left in between. CDR3 bases: TGCGCCAGCAGCCAAGATGGTGAGGGGGGGGATCAGCCCCAGCATTTT. As protein: CASSQDGEGGDQPQHF.

This clonotype was observed at least ten times. The gene calls are TRBV7-8 and TRBJ2-7, with D possibly being TRBD1 (6 bases). Germline V gene sequence: CDR1 SGHVS, CDR2 FQNEAQ. CDR3 length equals 15 residues. V was clipped by 2 bases and J by 2 bases, with 13 bases between them. In nucleotides, the CDR3 is TGTGCCAGCAGCTTAAGCGACACAGGGCCCTACGAGCAGTACTTC. Translation gives CASSLSDTGPYEQYF.